This is a list of T cell receptor beta chains from one sample in a study of blood T cell repertoires in COVID-19. Repertoires were generated with immunoSEQ multiplex PCR, while TCRdb's copy carries only in-frame clones and drops some. Of roughly 300,000 clones in the sample, 65% to 90% were seen once. Sequenced material: PBMCs or T cells enriched from blood (not recorded which). These receptors were obtained from a woman aged 40 to 50 with acute COVID-19. Both conserved end residues are part of each CDR3. Fields, in order: V gene, J gene, CDR3 protein.

>TRBV3-1/TRBV3-2|TRBJ2-5
CASSRLGGVDKTQYF
>TRBV19|TRBJ1-1
CASSIGRDGIGTEAFF
>TRBV7-3|TRBJ2-4
CASSLTGTATSGKNIQYF
>TRBV25-1|TRBJ1-1
CASRREGNTEAFF
>TRBV6-5|TRBJ1-3
CASSPFRSGNTIYF
>TRBV10-1|TRBJ1-5
CASSESPAGDQPQHF
>TRBV4-2|TRBJ1-5
CASSPEGAGRGQPQHF
>TRBV7-3|TRBJ1-2
CASSPAKIGAQGFNYGYTF
>TRBV24-1|TRBJ2-6
CATSDSTGANVLTF
>TRBV12-5|TRBJ2-7
CASGPTGIMVYEQYF
>TRBV12-3/TRBV12-4|TRBJ2-5
CASSLDFRETQYF